The sample holds one count of the clone carrying this T cell receptor beta chain. No antigen is known for it. This sample is part of a study of T cell responses to AZD1222 COVID-19 vaccine. Second-dose intervals near 4 or 12 weeks were combined. TCRdb keeps only in-frame clones here, not all; method: immunoSEQ multiplex PCR. The repertoire holds 100,000 to 150,000 clones, with approximately 91% as singletons. Trimming removed 5 bases at V and 2 bases at J, with 13 bases between. Germline CDR1 reads SNHLY; CDR2 reads FYNNEI. The CDR3 is 15 residues long. Study-level findings and limits: The sample set comprised mostly white British donors with more females, and clonal diversity was possibly underestimated. Spike-specific TCR breadth and depth went up after people got two AZD1222 doses.

The chain couples TRBV2 to TRBJ1-3; D not certain. Sequencing used peripheral blood, obtained 28 days after the second AZD1222 dose. The clonotype was recovered from an adult who received the AZD1222 COVID-19 vaccine. CDR3 coding DNA: TGTGCCAGCAGTCCGACCAGGACCGCTGGAAACACCATATATTTT. It translates to CASSPTRTAGNTIYF.